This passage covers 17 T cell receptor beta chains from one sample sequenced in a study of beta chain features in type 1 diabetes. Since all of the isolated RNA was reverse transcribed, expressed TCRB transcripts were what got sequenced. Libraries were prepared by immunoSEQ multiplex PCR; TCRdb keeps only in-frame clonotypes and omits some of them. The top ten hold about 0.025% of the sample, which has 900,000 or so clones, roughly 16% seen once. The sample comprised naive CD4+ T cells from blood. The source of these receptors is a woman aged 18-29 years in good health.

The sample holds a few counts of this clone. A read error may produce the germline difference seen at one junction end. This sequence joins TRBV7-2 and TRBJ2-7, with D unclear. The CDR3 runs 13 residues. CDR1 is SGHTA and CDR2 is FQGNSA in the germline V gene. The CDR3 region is CASSPRTYSRLDF. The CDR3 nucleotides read TGTGCCAGCAGCCCACGCACATATTCCCGTTTGGACTTC.

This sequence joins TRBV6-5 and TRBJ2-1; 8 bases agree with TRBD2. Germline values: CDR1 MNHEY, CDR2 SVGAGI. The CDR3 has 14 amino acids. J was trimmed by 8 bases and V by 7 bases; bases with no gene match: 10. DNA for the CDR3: TGTGCCAGCAACGTTGGGGGCGGGAGGCATGAGCAGTTCTTC. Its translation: CASNVGGGRHEQFF.

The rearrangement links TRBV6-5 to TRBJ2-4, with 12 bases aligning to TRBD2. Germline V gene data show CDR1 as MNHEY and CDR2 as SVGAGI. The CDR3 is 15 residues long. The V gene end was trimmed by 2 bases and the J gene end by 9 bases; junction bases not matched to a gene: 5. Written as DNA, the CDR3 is TGTGCCAGCAGTTACCTAGCGGGAGGGGGAGGCATTCAGTACTTC. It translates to CASSYLAGGGGIQYF.

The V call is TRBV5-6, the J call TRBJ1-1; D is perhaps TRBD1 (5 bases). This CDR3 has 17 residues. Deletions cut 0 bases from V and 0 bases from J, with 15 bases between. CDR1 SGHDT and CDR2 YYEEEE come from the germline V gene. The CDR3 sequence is CASSLGPRVRMNTEAFF. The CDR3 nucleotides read TGTGCCAGCAGCTTGGGTCCCAGGGTGCGGATGAACACTGAAGCTTTCTTT.

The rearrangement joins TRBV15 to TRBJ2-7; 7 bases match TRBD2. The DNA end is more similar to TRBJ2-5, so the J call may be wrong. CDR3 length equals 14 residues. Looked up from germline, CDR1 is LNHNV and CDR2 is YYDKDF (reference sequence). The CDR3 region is CATSREGGSGTQYF. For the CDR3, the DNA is TGTGCCACCAGCAGAGAGGGCGGGAGTGGGACCCAGTACTTC.

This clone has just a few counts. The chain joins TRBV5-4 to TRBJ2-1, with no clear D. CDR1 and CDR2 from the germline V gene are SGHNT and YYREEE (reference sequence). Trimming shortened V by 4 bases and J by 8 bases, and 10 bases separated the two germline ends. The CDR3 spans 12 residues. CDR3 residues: CASSLGLYEQFF. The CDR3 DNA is TGTGCCAGCAGCCTAGGTCTCTATGAGCAGTTCTTC.

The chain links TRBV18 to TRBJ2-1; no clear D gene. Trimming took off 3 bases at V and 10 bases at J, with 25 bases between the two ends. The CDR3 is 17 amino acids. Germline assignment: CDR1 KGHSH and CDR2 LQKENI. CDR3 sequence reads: CASSPLAVIGFSGEQFF. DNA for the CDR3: TGTGCCAGCTCACCCCTGGCCGTTATAGGTTTCTCTGGCGAGCAGTTCTTC.

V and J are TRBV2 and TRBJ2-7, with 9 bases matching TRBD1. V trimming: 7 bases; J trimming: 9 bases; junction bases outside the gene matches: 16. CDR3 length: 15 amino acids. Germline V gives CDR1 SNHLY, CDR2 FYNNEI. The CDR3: CASKPGTGTFSGQYF. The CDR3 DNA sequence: TGTGCCAGCAAACCCGGGACAGGGACCTTTAGTGGGCAGTACTTC.

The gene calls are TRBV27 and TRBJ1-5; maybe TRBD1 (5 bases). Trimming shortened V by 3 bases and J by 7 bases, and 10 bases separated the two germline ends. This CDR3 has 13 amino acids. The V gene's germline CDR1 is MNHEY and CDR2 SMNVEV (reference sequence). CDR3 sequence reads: CASSFREGQPQHF. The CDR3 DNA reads TGTGCCAGCAGTTTCAGGGAGGGCCAGCCCCAGCATTTT.

The CDR3: CASSKDRLRAEAFF. Written as DNA, the CDR3 is TGCGCCAGCAGCAAGGACAGGCTTAGGGCTGAAGCTTTCTTT. The chain couples TRBV5-1 to TRBJ1-1, with 7 bases that match TRBD1. V lost 4 bases to trimming and J lost 6 bases; unmatched junction nucleotides: 9. CDR1 and CDR2 from the germline V gene are SGHRS and YFSETQ. The CDR3 runs 14 residues.

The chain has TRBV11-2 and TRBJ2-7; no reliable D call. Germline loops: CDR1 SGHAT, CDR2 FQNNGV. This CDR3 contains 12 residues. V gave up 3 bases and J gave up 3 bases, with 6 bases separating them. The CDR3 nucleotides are TGTGCCAGCAGCTTTAGGAACTACGAGCAGTACTTC. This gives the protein CASSFRNYEQYF.

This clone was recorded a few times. CDR3 protein: CASSGGDRLSRRNEQFF. Written as DNA, the CDR3 is TGCGCCAGCAGCGGCGGGGACAGGCTGTCCCGTCGGAATGAGCAGTTCTTC. The chain uses TRBV5-1 and TRBJ2-1, with 8 bases matching TRBD1. J lost 7 bases, V lost 4 bases, and 16 bases had no gene match. Germline CDR1 reads SGHRS; CDR2 reads YFSETQ. CDR3 size: 17 residues.

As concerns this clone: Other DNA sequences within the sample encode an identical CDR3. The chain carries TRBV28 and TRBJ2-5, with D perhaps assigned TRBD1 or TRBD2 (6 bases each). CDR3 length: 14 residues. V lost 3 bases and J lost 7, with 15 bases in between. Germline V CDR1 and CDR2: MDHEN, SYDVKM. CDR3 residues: CASSFGGRGWTQYF. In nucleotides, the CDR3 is TGTGCCAGCAGTTTCGGGGGCCGGGGGTGGACCCAGTACTTC. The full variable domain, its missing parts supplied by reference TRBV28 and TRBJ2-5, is DVKVTQSSRYLVKRTGEKVFLECVQDMDHENMFWYRQDPGLGLRLIYFSYDVKMKEKGDIPEGYSVSREKKERFSLILESASTNQTSMYLCASSFGGRGWTQYFGPGTRLLVL.

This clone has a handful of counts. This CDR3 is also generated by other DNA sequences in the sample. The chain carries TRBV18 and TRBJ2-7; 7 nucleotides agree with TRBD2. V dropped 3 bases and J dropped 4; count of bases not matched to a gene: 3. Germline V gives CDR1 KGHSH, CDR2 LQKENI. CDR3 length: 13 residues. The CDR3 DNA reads TGTGCCAGCTCACCTGGACTAGTGTACGAGCAGTACTTC. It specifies CASSPGLVYEQYF.

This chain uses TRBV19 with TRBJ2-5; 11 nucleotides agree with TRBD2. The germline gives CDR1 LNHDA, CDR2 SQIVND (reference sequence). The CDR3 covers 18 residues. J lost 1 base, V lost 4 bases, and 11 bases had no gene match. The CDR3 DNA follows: TGTGCCAGTAGTACAGGCACTAGCGGGAGAGGGGGCCAAGAGACCCAGTACTTC. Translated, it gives CASSTGTSGRGGQETQYF.

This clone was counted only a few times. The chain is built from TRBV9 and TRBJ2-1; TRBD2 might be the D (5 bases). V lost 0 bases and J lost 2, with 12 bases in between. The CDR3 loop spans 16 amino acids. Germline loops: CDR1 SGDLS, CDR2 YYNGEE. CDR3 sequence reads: CASSVGLAPTYNEQFF. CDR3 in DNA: TGTGCCAGCAGCGTAGGGCTAGCTCCAACCTACAATGAGCAGTTCTTC.

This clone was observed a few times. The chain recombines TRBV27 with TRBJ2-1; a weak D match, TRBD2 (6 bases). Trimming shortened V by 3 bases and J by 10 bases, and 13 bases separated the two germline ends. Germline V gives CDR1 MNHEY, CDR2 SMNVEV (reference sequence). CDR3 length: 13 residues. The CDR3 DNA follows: TGTGCCAGCAGTTTTCCTAATAGCGGCGAGCAGTTCTTC. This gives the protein CASSFPNSGEQFF.